These 22 T cell receptor beta chains were sequenced from one sample in a study of T cells in Graves' hyperthyroidism and ophthalmopathy (dated by TCRdb to between 2018 and 2021). Library preparation employed multiplex PCR. The listed sequencing device is Illumina HiSeq 2000. The TCR beta CDR3 regions were amplified from the RNA transcripts. The TCR CDR3 was subjected to a first round of RT-PCR using the HTBI primer set and the Qiagen OneStep RT-PCR kit. TCRdb cleaned the public reads at Q25 with fastp, built clones with MiXCR and kept in-frame beta chains. Rows with one shared CDR3 protein collapse into an entry with the most common genes and DNA. The sample table records some 600,000 distinct CDR3 sequences; about 14% of these occur just once. Of the sample, 5.5% to 7.5% is held by the ten largest clones. Sequenced sample: blood. The receptors originated from a woman in her twenties or thirties with Graves' hyperthyroidism that later progressed to Graves' ophthalmopathy.

This clonotype was found many times. The rearrangement links TRBV2 to TRBJ2-5; D gene ambiguous. Germline CDR1 reads SNHLY; CDR2 reads FYNNEI. The CDR3 extends over 13 amino acids. Trimming took off 3 bases at V and 7 bases at J, with 12 bases between the two ends. The CDR3 spells CASSDRRPGTQYF. For the CDR3, the DNA is TGTGCCAGCAGTGACAGGCGCCCGGGGACCCAGTACTTC.

This clonotype showed up many times. The genes are TRBV20-1 and TRBJ2-7; 9 bases are a match to TRBD2. Losses at the gene ends were 1 base for V and 2 bases for J; bases not matched to a gene: 6. The CDR3 covers 15 residues. CDR1 and CDR2 (germline): DFQATT, SNEGSKA (reference sequence). CDR3 in amino acids: CSARVRTSATYEQYF. Here the CDR3 DNA reads TGCAGTGCTAGAGTGCGGACTAGCGCCACCTACGAGCAGTACTTC.

This clonotype appeared a few times. J is TRBJ1-3 and V is TRBV19; unclear D gene. Germline V lookup: CDR1 LNHDA, CDR2 SQIVND (reference sequence). The germline V and J ends were trimmed by 3 bases and 4 bases, with 10 bases remaining between them. The CDR3 is made up of 14 amino acids. CDR3 loop: CASSIGKAGNTIYF. DNA for the CDR3: TGTGCCAGTAGTATCGGAAAAGCCGGAAACACCATATATTTT. Filled out from reference TRBV19 and TRBJ1-3, the complete variable domain reads DGGITQSPKYLFRKEGQNVTLSCEQNLNHDAMYWYRQDPGQGLRLIYYSQIVNDFQKGDIAEGYSVSREKKESFPLTVTSAQKNPTAFYLCASSIGKAGNTIYFGEGSWLTVV.

The genes are TRBV27 and TRBJ1-6, with D maybe TRBD1 (5 bases). The CDR3 is 14 amino acids. Germline CDR1 and CDR2: MNHEY and SMNVEV (reference sequence). Trimming removed 2 bases at V and 11 bases at J, with 13 bases between. CDR3 amino acids: CASSLDYEGTPLHF. CDR3 sequence (DNA): TGTGCCAGCAGTTTAGATTATGAGGGGACACCCCTCCACTTT.

This clonotype was counted only a few times. This rearrangement joins TRBV5-1 to TRBJ2-7, with a weak D call TRBD1 (6 bases). Germline CDR1 is SGHRS and CDR2 is YFSETQ. Trimming removed 4 bases from V and 3 bases from J, with 11 bases in between. The CDR3 is made up of 13 amino acids. CDR3 nucleotides: TGCGCCAGCAGCCACGACAGGAGCTACGAGCAGTACTTC. Its translation: CASSHDRSYEQYF.

The V and J genes are TRBV6-5 and TRBJ2-7; TRBD1 aligns across 9 bases. The CDR3 sequence is 15 residues long. V shed 2 bases and J 2 bases; nucleotides not matched to a gene: 4. Per germline, CDR1 MNHEY and CDR2 SVGAGI. The CDR3 DNA sequence: TGTGCCAGCAGTTACGACGGGACAGGGACCTACGAGCAGTACTTC. This sequence encodes CASSYDGTGTYEQYF.

This clonotype was counted ten times or more. The chain couples TRBV11-3 to TRBJ2-5; 7 nucleotides match TRBD2. The V gene end was trimmed by 5 bases and the J gene end by 0 bases; junction bases not matched to a gene: 3. CDR3 length: 14 amino acids. CDR1 SGHNT and CDR2 YENEEA come from the germline V gene. This CDR3 reads CASSPGRYQETQYF. In DNA, the CDR3 is TGTGCCAGCAGCCCCGGGAGGTACCAAGAGACCCAGTACTTC.

The chain combines TRBV6-1 with TRBJ1-5, with D possibly TRBD1 on 5 matching bases. The CDR3 loop spans 13 amino acids. Germline CDR1 is MNHNS and CDR2 is SASEGT. V was trimmed by 10 bases and J by 1 base, leaving 11 bases between them. The CDR3 DNA follows: TGTGCCACCAGGGATGACAGCAATCAGCCCCAGCATTTT. Its protein is CATRDDSNQPQHF.

The rearrangement uses TRBV11-3 and TRBJ2-5, with 7 bases fitting TRBD1. The CDR3 length is 15 residues. Germline lookup yields CDR1 SGHNT and CDR2 YENEEA. The V gene end was trimmed by 5 bases and the J gene end by 1 base; junction bases not matched to a gene: 7. In DNA form, the CDR3 reads TGTGCCAGCAGCCCCGGGGACAGATTCCAAGAGACCCAGTACTTC. Encoded protein: CASSPGDRFQETQYF.

This clonotype was counted at least ten times. The gene calls are TRBV11-1 and TRBJ2-2; the D gene is possibly TRBD1 (6 bases). Germline CDR1 reads SGHAT; CDR2 reads FQDESV (reference sequence). CDR3 length: 17 residues. Trimming removed 6 bases at V and 6 bases at J, with 23 bases between. In nucleotides, the CDR3 is TGTGCCAGCAGTTCCTCTTTCCGGACAGACGCCCCCGGGGAGCTGTTTTTT. Its protein is CASSSSFRTDAPGELFF.

This clonotype was observed a handful of times. This may arise from a read error, as a much more abundant clone is one base away. The rearrangement joins TRBV12-3 or TRBV12-4 to TRBJ2-5, with D possibly being TRBD2 (5 bases). This CDR3 region has 15 residues. As DNA, the CDR3 is TGTGCCAGCAGTTTAGGCCCAGCGGCACAAGAGGCCCAGTACTTC. It codes for CASSLGPAAQEAQYF.

This chain links TRBV6-6 with TRBJ2-7; 7 nucleotides line up with TRBD2. V lost 4 bases and J lost 3; bases outside the gene matches: 3. The CDR3 spans 13 residues. Germline V gives CDR1 MNHNY, CDR2 SVGAGI (reference sequence). CDR3 residues: CASSSGRIYEQYF. CDR3 sequence (DNA): TGTGCCAGCAGTTCCGGGAGGATCTACGAGCAGTACTTC.

This chain uses TRBV5-5 with TRBJ2-7; TRBD1 aligns across 10 bases. Germline V gene sequence: CDR1 SGHKS, CDR2 YYEKEE (reference sequence). The V gene end was trimmed by 2 bases and the J gene end by 5 bases; junction bases not matched to a gene: 10. This CDR3 region has 16 residues. The CDR3 nucleotides read TGTGCCAGCAGCTTAACGGTCCGGGACAGGGGCCACGAGCAGTACTTC. Its protein product is CASSLTVRDRGHEQYF.

Ten or more counts support this clonotype. This chain connects TRBV4-3 to TRBJ1-2; TRBD1 is a possible D gene (6 bases). CDR1 and CDR2 from the germline V gene are LGHNA and YSLEER. V lost 3 bases and J lost 2, with 10 bases in between. The CDR3 totals 14 residues. The DNA for the CDR3 is TGCGCCAGCAGCCAGGGGGGCGCGAACTATGGCTACACCTTC. This translates into CASSQGGANYGYTF.

This clonotype showed up many times. V and J are TRBV5-1 and TRBJ2-3; D unresolved. This CDR3 has 15 amino acids. Germline CDR1 reads SGHRS; CDR2 reads YFSETQ. Deletions cut 3 bases from V and 0 bases from J, with 11 bases between. CDR3 in DNA: TGCGCCAGCAGCTCACAGCCTTCTAGCACAGATACGCAGTATTTT. Translation: CASSSQPSSTDTQYF.

This clonotype appeared many times. CDR3 DNA: TGTGCCAGCAGATTTAGCGGATCCTACGAGCAGTACTTC. This translates into CASRFSGSYEQYF. The chain uses TRBV2 and TRBJ2-7; possibly TRBD2 for D (6 bases). Germline-derived CDR1 and CDR2 are SNHLY and FYNNEI. The CDR3 is made up of 13 amino acids. Between the trimmed V and J ends, which lost 6 bases and 1 base, there was a span of 10 bases.

The table lists this clonotype with a few counts. This chain connects TRBV7-9 to TRBJ1-4; 9 bases line up with TRBD1. Germline-derived CDR1 and CDR2 are SEHNR and FQNEAQ (reference sequence). The CDR3 has 12 amino acids. The V segment lost 7 bases and the J segment 11 bases; nucleotides outside the gene matches: 5. This chain's CDR3 is CASKPTGGKLFF. The CDR3 DNA reads as TGTGCCAGCAAGCCGACAGGGGGGAAACTGTTTTTT.

This clonotype was recorded at least ten times. The rearrangement joins TRBV6-5 to TRBJ2-7; D not certain. V was clipped by 4 bases and J by 2 bases, with 12 bases between them. Germline CDR1 reads MNHEY; CDR2 reads SVGAGI. The CDR3 contains 14 residues. The DNA for the CDR3 is TGTGCCAGCAGTTTAGAGGACGGTCCCTACGAGCAGTACTTC. Translated: CASSLEDGPYEQYF.

This clonotype was detected ten times or more. The V and J genes are TRBV7-9 and TRBJ2-7; 7 nucleotides agree with TRBD1. CDR3 length equals 15 residues. Germline V CDR1 and CDR2: SEHNR, FQNEAQ (reference sequence). V lost 5 bases and J lost 6; bases outside the gene matches: 13. Here the CDR3 DNA reads TGTGCCAGCAGCCCAAACAGGGGTTTACTTCTCGAGCAGTACTTC. Protein sequence: CASSPNRGLLLEQYF.

This clonotype was picked up many times. V usage is TRBV5-1 and J usage is TRBJ2-7, with 8 bases fitting TRBD1. CDR1 and CDR2 from the germline V gene are SGHRS and YFSETQ. The ends lost 4 bases at V and 2 bases at J; junction bases unmatched: 8. The CDR3 is made up of 15 amino acids. DNA for the CDR3: TGCGCCAGCAGCGCTGCCGGGACAGGAGCCTACGAGCAGTACTTC. Its translation is CASSAAGTGAYEQYF.

In this sample, this clonotype turned up many times. This chain links TRBV30 with TRBJ2-3; 10 bases fit TRBD2. There are 16 residues in the CDR3. Trimming at V came to 2 bases and at J to 0 bases, leaving 5 bases not matched to a gene. In germline, CDR1 is GTSNPN, CDR2 SVGIG (reference sequence). The CDR3 sequence: CAWSPGLAQSTDTQYF. In nucleotides, the CDR3 is TGTGCCTGGAGTCCGGGACTAGCGCAGAGCACAGATACGCAGTATTTT.

The table lists this clonotype with many counts. V usage is TRBV10-3 and J usage is TRBJ2-2, with TRBD2 matching over 7 bases. V shed 6 bases and J 5 bases; nucleotides not matched to a gene: 9. This CDR3 contains 15 residues. CDR1 ENHRY and CDR2 SYGVKD come from the germline V gene. The CDR3 here is CAIRASGADTGELFF. The DNA of the CDR3 is TGTGCCATCAGGGCTAGCGGAGCGGATACCGGGGAGCTGTTTTTT.